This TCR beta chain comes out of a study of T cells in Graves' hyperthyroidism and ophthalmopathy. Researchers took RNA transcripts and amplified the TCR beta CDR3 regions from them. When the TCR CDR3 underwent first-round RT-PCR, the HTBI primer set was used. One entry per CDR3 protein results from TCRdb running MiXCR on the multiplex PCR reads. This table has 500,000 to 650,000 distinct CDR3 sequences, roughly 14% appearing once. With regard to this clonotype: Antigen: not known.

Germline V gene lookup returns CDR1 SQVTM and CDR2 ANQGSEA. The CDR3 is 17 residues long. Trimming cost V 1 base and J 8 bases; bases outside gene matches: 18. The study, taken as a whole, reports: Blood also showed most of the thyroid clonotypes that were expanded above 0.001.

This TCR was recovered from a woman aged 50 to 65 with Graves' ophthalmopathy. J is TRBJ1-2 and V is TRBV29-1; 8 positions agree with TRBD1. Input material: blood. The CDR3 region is CSVEALGQGPIGYGYTF. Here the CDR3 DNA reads TGCAGCGTTGAAGCTCTCGGACAGGGTCCGATCGGATACGGCTACACCTTC.